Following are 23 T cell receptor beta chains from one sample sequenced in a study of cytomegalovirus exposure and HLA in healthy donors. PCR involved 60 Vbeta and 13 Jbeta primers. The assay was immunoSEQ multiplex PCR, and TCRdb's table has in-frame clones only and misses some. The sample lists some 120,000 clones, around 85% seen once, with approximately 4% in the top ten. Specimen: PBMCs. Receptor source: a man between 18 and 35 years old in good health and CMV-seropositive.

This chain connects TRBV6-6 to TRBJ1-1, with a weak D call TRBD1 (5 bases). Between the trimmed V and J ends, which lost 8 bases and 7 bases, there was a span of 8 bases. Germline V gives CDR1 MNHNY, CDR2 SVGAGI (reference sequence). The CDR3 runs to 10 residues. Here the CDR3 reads CASGAFEAFF. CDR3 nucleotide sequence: TGTGCCAGCGGGGCCTTTGAAGCTTTCTTT.

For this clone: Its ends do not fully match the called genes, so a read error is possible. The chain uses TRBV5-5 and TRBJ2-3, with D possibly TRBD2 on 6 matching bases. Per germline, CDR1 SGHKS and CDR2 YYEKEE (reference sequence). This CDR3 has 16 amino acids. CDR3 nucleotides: TGTGCCAGCAGCTTGGCCCTTATAGCGGACACAAATACGCAGTATTTT. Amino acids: CASSLALIADTNTQYF.

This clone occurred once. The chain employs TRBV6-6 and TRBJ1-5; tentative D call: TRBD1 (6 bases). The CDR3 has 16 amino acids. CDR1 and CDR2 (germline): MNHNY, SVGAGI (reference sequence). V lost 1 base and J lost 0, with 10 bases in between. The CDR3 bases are TGTGCCAGCAGTTACTTCAGGGGTAATAGCAATCAGCCCCAGCATTTT. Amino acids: CASSYFRGNSNQPQHF.

The CDR3 spells CASSELVGRANEAFF. CDR3 nucleotides: TGCGCCAGCAGTGAGTTGGTGGGCAGGGCTAATGAAGCTTTCTTT. V gene TRBV10-2 combines with J gene TRBJ1-1; a weak D match, TRBD1 (5 bases). Germline CDR1 is WSHSY and CDR2 is SAAADI. V was clipped by 1 base and J by 7 bases, with 16 bases between them. This CDR3 is built from 15 residues.

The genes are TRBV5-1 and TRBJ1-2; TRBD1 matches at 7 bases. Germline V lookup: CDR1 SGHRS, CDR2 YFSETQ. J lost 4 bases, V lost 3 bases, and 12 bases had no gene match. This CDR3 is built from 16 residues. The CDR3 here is CASSWAQGKGSYGYTF. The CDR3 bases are TGCGCCAGCAGCTGGGCACAGGGGAAGGGGAGCTATGGCTACACCTTC. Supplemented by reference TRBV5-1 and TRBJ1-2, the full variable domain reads KAGVTQTPRYLIKTRGQQVTLSCSPISGHRSVSWYQQTPGQGLQFLFEYFSETQRNKGNFPGRFSGRQFSNSRSEMNVSTLELGDSALYLCASSWAQGKGSYGYTFGSGTRLTVV.

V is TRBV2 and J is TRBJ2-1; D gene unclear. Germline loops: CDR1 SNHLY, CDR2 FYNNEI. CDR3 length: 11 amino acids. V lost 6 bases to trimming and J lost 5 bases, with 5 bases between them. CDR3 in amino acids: CASSYDNEQFF. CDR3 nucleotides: TGTGCCAGCAGCTACGACAATGAGCAGTTCTTC.

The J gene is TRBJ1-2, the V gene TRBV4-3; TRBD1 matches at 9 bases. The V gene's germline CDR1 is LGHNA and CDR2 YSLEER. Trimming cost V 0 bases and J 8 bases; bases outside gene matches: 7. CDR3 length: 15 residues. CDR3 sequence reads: CASSQEGQGLEGYTF. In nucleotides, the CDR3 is TGCGCCAGCAGCCAAGAAGGACAGGGGTTGGAAGGCTACACCTTC.

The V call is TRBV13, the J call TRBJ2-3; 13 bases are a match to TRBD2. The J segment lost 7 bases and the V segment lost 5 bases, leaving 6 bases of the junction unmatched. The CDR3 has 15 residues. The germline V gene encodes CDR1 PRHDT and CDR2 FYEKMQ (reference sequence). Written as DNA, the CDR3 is TGTGCCAGCAGCCAGACTAGCGGGGGGCGGCATACGCAGTATTTT. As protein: CASSQTSGGRHTQYF.

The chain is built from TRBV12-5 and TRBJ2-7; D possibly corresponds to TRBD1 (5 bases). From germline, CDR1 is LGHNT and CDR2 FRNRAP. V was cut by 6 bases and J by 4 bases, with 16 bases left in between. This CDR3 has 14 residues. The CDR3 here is CASGPQGVGYEQYF. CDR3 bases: TGTGCTAGTGGCCCTCAGGGCGTGGGGTACGAGCAGTACTTC.

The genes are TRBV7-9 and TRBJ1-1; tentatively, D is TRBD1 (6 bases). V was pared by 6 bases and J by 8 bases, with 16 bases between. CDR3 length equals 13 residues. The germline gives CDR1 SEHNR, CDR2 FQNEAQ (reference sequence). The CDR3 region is CASRLTSDREAFF. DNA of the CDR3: TGTGCCAGCAGATTGACCTCAGACAGGGAAGCTTTCTTT.

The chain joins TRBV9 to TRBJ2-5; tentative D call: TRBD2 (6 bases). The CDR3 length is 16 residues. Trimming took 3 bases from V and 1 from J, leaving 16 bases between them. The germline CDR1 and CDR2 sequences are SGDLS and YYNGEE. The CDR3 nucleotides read TGTGCCAGCAGCGGCTCCACGGGGGATCCCCAAGAGACCCAGTACTTC. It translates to CASSGSTGDPQETQYF.

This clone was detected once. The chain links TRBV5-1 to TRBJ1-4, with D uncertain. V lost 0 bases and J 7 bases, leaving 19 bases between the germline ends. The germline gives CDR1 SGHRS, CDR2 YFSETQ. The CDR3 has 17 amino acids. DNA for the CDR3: TGCGCCAGCAGCTTGGGCCCAGGTGATGGCGAGAGTGAAAAACTGTTTTTT. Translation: CASSLGPGDGESEKLFF. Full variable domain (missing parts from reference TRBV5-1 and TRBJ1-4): KAGVTQTPRYLIKTRGQQVTLSCSPISGHRSVSWYQQTPGQGLQFLFEYFSETQRNKGNFPGRFSGRQFSNSRSEMNVSTLELGDSALYLCASSLGPGDGESEKLFFGSGTQLSVL.

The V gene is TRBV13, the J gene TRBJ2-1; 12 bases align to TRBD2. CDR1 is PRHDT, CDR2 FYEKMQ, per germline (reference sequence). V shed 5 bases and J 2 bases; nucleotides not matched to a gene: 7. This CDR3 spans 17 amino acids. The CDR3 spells CASSHGTSGRAYNEQFF. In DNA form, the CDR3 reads TGTGCCAGCAGCCACGGGACTAGCGGGCGAGCCTACAATGAGCAGTTCTTC.

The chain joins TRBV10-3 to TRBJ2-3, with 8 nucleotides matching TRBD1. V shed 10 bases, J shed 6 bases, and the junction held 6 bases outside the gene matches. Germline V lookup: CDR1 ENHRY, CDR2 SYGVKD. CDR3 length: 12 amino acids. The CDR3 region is CATLDRGDTQYF. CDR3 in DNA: TGTGCCACCCTCGACAGGGGCGATACGCAGTATTTT.

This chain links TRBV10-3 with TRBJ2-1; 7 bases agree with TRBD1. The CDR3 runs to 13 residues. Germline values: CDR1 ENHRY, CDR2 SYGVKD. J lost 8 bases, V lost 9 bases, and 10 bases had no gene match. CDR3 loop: CAISQGFFDEQFF. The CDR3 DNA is TGTGCCATATCACAGGGGTTTTTCGATGAGCAGTTCTTC.

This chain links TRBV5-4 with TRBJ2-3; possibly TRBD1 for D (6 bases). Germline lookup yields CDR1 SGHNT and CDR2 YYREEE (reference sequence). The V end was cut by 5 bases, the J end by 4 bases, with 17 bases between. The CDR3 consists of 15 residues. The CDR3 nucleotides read TGTGCCAGCAGTTTATCTAAGGGGGTGCCAGATACGCAGTATTTT. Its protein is CASSLSKGVPDTQYF.

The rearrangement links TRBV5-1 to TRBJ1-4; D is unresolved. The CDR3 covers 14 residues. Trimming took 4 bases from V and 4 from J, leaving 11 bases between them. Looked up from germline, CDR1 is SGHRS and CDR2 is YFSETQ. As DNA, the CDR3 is TGCGCCAGCAGCCCCCGACTCGGTAATGAAAAACTGTTTTTT. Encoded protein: CASSPRLGNEKLFF. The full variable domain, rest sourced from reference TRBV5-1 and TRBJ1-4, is KAGVTQTPRYLIKTRGQQVTLSCSPISGHRSVSWYQQTPGQGLQFLFEYFSETQRNKGNFPGRFSGRQFSNSRSEMNVSTLELGDSALYLCASSPRLGNEKLFFGSGTQLSVL.

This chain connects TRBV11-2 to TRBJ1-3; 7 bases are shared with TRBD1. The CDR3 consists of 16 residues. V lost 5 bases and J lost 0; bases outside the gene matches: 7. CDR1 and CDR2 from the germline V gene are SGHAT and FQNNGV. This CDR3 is CASSLSTGVSGNTIYF. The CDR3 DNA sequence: TGTGCCAGCAGCCTATCTACAGGGGTCTCTGGAAACACCATATATTTT. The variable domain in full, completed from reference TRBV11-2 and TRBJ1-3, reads EAGVAQSPRYKIIEKRQSVAFWCNPISGHATLYWYQQILGQGPKLLIQFQNNGVVDDSQLPKDRFSAERLKGVDSTLKIQPAKLEDSAVYLCASSLSTGVSGNTIYFGEGSWLTVV.

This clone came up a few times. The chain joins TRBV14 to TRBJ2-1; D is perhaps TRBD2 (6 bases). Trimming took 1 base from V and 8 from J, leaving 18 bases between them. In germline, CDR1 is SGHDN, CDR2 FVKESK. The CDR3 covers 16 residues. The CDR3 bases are TGTGCCAGCAGCCAAGGTGACAGTCTAGCGTTCGATGAGCAGTTCTTC. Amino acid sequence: CASSQGDSLAFDEQFF.

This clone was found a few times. In DNA form, the CDR3 reads TGCGCCAGCAGCCATCGCCCAACAGATACAACTAATGAAAAACTGTTTTTT. It encodes CASSHRPTDTTNEKLFF. This chain joins TRBV4-1 and TRBJ1-4; no definite D call. Germline CDR1 is MGHRA and CDR2 is YSYEKL. V lost 3 bases to trimming and J lost 0 bases, with 14 bases between them. The CDR3 spans 17 residues.

The chain's CDR3 is CASSLPGTANYEQYF. The CDR3 DNA follows: TGTGCCAGCAGCCTACCCGGGACAGCTAACTACGAGCAGTACTTC. The chain joins TRBV11-1 to TRBJ2-5; TRBD1 aligns across 7 bases. With the DNA end fitting TRBJ2-7 better, the J assignment may be wrong. The length of the CDR3 is 15 residues. The germline V gene has CDR1 SGHAT and CDR2 FQDESV (reference sequence).

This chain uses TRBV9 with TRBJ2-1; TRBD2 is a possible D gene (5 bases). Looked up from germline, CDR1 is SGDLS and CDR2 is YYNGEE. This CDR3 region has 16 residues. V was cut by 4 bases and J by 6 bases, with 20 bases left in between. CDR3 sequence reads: CASSPDHFLGSNEQFF. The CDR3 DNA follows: TGTGCCAGCAGCCCTGACCACTTCCTAGGGAGCAATGAGCAGTTCTTC.

The chain's CDR3 is CASSYPGQGANTGELFF. For the CDR3, the DNA is TGTGCCAGCAGCTATCCGGGACAGGGAGCGAACACCGGGGAGCTGTTTTTT. The J gene is TRBJ2-2, the V gene TRBV7-9; 9 bases line up with TRBD1. The CDR3 consists of 17 residues. J was trimmed by 0 bases and V by 4 bases; bases with no gene match: 6. Germline CDR1 reads SEHNR; CDR2 reads FQNEAQ (reference sequence).